This T cell receptor beta chain was identified in a study of blood T cell repertoires in COVID-19. Study overall: Material from acute and convalescent COVID-19 was sourced from the United States, Italy and Spain. Sample material is recorded as cDNA or gDNA derived from T cells, B-cell-depleted T cells, or PBMCs.

Trimming shortened V by 3 bases and J by 4 bases, and 18 bases separated the two germline ends. This CDR3 is built from 16 residues. Looked up from germline, CDR1 is MNHEY and CDR2 is SVGAGI. Original analysis: Amplified reference gene primers provided the basis for estimating nucleated cell counts. This table comes from immunoSEQ multiplex PCR, and its TCRdb copy is limited to in-frame clones, with some not included. The V and J calls and clone size are taken from that table; D and trimming were inferred from the DNA. The sample has a few hundred thousand clones; about nine tenths are singletons. The sample was peripheral blood. The chain combines TRBV6-5 with TRBJ1-2; a possible D gene is TRBD1 (5 bases). The TCR sequence derives from a man in his fifties with acute or convalescent COVID-19. The CDR3 region has the DNA TGTGCCAGCAGTTATAACGACAGAAACCACCCCTATGGCTACACCTTC. Amino acids: CASSYNDRNHPYGYTF.